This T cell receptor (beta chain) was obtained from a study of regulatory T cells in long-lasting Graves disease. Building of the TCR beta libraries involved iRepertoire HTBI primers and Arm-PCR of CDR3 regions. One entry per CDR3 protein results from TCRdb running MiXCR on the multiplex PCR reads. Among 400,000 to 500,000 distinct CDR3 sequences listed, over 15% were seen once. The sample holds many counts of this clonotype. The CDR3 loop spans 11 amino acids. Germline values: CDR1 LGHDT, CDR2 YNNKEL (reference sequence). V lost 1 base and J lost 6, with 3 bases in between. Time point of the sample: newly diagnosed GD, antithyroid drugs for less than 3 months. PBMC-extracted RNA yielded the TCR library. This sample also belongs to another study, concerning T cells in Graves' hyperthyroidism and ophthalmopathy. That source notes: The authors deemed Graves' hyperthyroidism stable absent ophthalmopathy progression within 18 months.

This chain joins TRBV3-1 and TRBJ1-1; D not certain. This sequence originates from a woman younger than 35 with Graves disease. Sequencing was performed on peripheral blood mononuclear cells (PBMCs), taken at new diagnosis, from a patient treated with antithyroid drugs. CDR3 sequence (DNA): TGTGCCAGCAGCCAAGGACCTGAAGCTTTCTTT. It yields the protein CASSQGPEAFF.